This T cell receptor (beta chain) is from a study of T cell changes during pregnancy in multiple sclerosis. Some clones are missing from TCRdb's copy, which holds only in-frame ones; the method was immunoSEQ multiplex PCR. This table has roughly 70,000 clones, over 75% appearing once. This CDR3 contains 17 residues. V was shortened by 5 bases and J by 4 bases, with 21 bases between the two germline ends. Germline values: CDR1 SEHNR, CDR2 FQNEAQ (reference sequence). The V call is TRBV7-9, the J call TRBJ2-1; D may be TRBD1 (5 bases). The source was peripheral blood, collected in the third trimester of pregnancy. The sequence was obtained from a female donor with multiple sclerosis, enrolled in a pregnancy study. This chain's CDR3 is CASSEDTKPTLYNEQFF. The CDR3 bases are TGTGCCAGCAGCGAGGACACGAAACCCACCTTATACAATGAGCAGTTCTTC.